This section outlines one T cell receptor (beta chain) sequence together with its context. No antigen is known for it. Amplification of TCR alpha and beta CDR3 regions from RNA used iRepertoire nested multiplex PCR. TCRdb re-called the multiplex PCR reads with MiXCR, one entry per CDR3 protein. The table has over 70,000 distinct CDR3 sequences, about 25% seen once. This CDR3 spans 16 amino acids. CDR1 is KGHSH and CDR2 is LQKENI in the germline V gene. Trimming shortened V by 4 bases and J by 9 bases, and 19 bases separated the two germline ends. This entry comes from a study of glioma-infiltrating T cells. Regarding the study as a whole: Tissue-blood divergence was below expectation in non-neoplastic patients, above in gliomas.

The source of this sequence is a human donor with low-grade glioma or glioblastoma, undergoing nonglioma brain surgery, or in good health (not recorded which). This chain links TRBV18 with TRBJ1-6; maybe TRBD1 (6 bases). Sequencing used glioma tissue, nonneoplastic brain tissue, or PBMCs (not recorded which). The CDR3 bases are TGTGCCAGCTCACACGATATCCGGGGGGCCGGTTCACCCCTCCACTTT. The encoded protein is CASSHDIRGAGSPLHF.